A selection of T cell receptor beta chains follows, all from one sample in a study of Ad26.COV2.S vaccination and SARS-CoV-2 variants. TCRdb's copy holds only in-frame clones and misses some; the assay was immunoSEQ multiplex PCR. The sample contains more than 300,000 clones, about 89% of which appear only once. Source: peripheral blood, taken in a trial of Ad26.COV2.S vaccine versus placebo. Every receptor here comes from a person aged 18-65 years who received the Ad26.COV2.S COVID-19 vaccine or a placebo. Each CDR3 is given with its conserved first and last residue. D genes are given only for firm matches. Size is stated for part of the rows, as once, few or many counts, or as a class when the clone is expanded.

V gene	clone size	J gene	D gene	CDR3 DNA	CDR3 protein
TRBV11-2	NA	TRBJ2-1	NA	TGTGCCAGCAGCTTGACGTCGGGGGCTTCCAATGAGCAGTTCTTC	CASSLTSGASNEQFF
TRBV6-1	NA	TRBJ1-1	NA	TGTGCCAGCAGTGATCTCCAGAACACTGAAGCTTTCTTT	CASSDLQNTEAFF
TRBV18	NA	TRBJ1-4	NA	TGTGCCAGCTCACCAGGGCGACAGGCGCTCAGGGGCACTAATGAAAAACTGTTTTTT	CASSPGRQALRGTNEKLFF
TRBV10-1	NA	TRBJ1-6	NA	TGCGCCAGCAGTGAAGGGGCCGGGAATAATTCACCCCTCCACTTT	CASSEGAGNNSPLHF
TRBV6-6	NA	TRBJ2-7	TRBD1	TGTGCCAGCAGTTACGGGCCGGGACAGGGCTACGAGCAGTACTTC	CASSYGPGQGYEQYF
TRBV30	once	TRBJ2-7	TRBD2	TGTGCCTGGAGTGACCCGGGACTAGCGGGGCTGGGGCACTACGAGCAGTACTTC	CAWSDPGLAGLGHYEQYF
TRBV7-3	few	TRBJ2-7	TRBD2	TGTGCCAGCAGCTTAATCTGGGGACTAGCGGGAGGGAAATCCTACGAGCAGTACTTC	CASSLIWGLAGGKSYEQYF
TRBV2	NA	TRBJ1-2	NA	TGTGCCAGCAGCCGTACGGAGTACTATGGCTACACCTTC	CASSRTEYYGYTF
TRBV4-2	NA	TRBJ2-1	TRBD2	TGTGCCAGCCGCAGTGAACCGGGGACTAGCGGTATCTACAATGAGCAGTTCTTC	CASRSEPGTSGIYNEQFF
TRBV20-1	once	TRBJ1-5	NA	TGCAGTGCTAGTGGGGGTTGGATTCAGCCCCAGCATTTT	CSASGGWIQPQHF
TRBV7-8	NA	TRBJ2-7	TRBD1	TGTGCCAGCAGCTCGGGACAGGGGCGGTTTTACGAGCAGTACTTC	CASSSGQGRFYEQYF
TRBV2	NA	TRBJ1-6	NA	TGTGCCAGCAGTGTCATACAGGGTTATTATAATTCACCCCTCCACTTT	CASSVIQGYYNSPLHF
TRBV4-2	NA	TRBJ2-1	NA	TGTGCCAGCAGCCAAGATGTAGGGGCCTCAACGGTCAATGAGCAGTTCTTC	CASSQDVGASTVNEQFF
TRBV7-9	NA	TRBJ2-7	TRBD2	TGTGCCAGCAGCAAGCCGGGACTAGCCTACGAGCAGTACTTC	CASSKPGLAYEQYF
TRBV7-9	once	TRBJ2-3	TRBD2	TGTGCCAGCAGCGCCAGACTAGCGGGAGTAGTGTCAGATACGCAGTATTTT	CASSARLAGVVSDTQYF
TRBV10-3	NA	TRBJ1-6	NA	TGTGCCATCAGTGAGTCGAAGGGAGATAATAATTCACCCCTCCACTTT	CAISESKGDNNSPLHF
TRBV5-6	few	TRBJ1-6	NA	TGTGCCAGCAGCGAATTGACGAACAGGGACTCACCCCTCCACTTT	CASSELTNRDSPLHF
TRBV6-5	NA	TRBJ1-4	NA	TGTGCCAGCAGTTATAGAAGGACAGCAGAAAAACTGTTTTTT	CASSYRRTAEKLFF
TRBV7-9	NA	TRBJ2-5	TRBD1	TGTGCCAGCAGCGATGACAGGGTCCGGGAGACCCAGTACTTC	CASSDDRVRETQYF
TRBV6-5	NA	TRBJ2-5	NA	TGTGCCAGCAGGATCCCGGGGGGCGGGAAAGAGACCCAGTACTTC	CASRIPGGGKETQYF
TRBV5-5	NA	TRBJ1-1	NA	TGTGCCAGCAGCTTCGGCGACCGGGCGAACACTGAAGCTTTCTTT	CASSFGDRANTEAFF
TRBV4-1	NA	TRBJ2-7	NA	TGCGCCAGCAGCCAAGATATAGGGACCCCTTCCTACGAGCAGTACTTC	CASSQDIGTPSYEQYF
TRBV21-1	NA	TRBJ1-6	NA	TGTGCCAGCAGCGAACGGGACTCCTATAATTCACCCCTCCACTTT	CASSERDSYNSPLHF
TRBV4-2	NA	TRBJ2-1	TRBD2	TGTGCCAGCAGCCAAGATTTGGGGGGGGGATTTGGGCAGGATGAGCAGTTCTTC	CASSQDLGGGFGQDEQFF
TRBV23-1	NA	TRBJ2-5	TRBD2	TGCGCCAGCAGTCCCCCCATAGCGGGCCGGGAGACCCAGTACTTC	CASSPPIAGRETQYF
TRBV5-3	NA	TRBJ2-2	NA	TGTGCCAGAAGCTCCGCCTCCACCGGGGAGCTGTTTTTT	CARSSASTGELFF
TRBV3-1/TRBV3-2	NA	TRBJ2-3	NA	TGTGCCAGCAGCAGGGCTAGGGGAGATACGCAGTATTTT	CASSRARGDTQYF
TRBV3-1/TRBV3-2	NA	TRBJ2-3	TRBD2	TGTGCCAGCAGCCTTAGCGGGACAACAGATACGCAGTATTTT	CASSLSGTTDTQYF
TRBV29-1	NA	TRBJ1-1	NA	TGCAGCGTTGGTGATAACACTGAAGCTTTCTTT	CSVGDNTEAFF
TRBV5-1	NA	TRBJ2-1	TRBD2	TGCGCCAGCAGCACTCTCCCTAGCGGAACCTACAATGAGCAGTTCTTC	CASSTLPSGTYNEQFF
TRBV24-1	NA	TRBJ2-2	NA	TGTGCCACCAGTGATCCCGACCGGGCCAGAACCGGGGAGCTGTTTTTT	CATSDPDRARTGELFF
TRBV9	NA	TRBJ1-6	NA	TGTGCCAGCAGCGTTGACAGCTATAATTCACCCCTCCACTTT	CASSVDSYNSPLHF
TRBV19	NA	TRBJ2-3	NA	TGTGCCAGTAGTCCGCACAGGGACTCCACAGATACGCAGTATTTT	CASSPHRDSTDTQYF
TRBV2	NA	TRBJ2-3	NA	TGTGCCAGCAGTGGGTTCGACAGTCCGGGCACAGATACGCAGTATTTT	CASSGFDSPGTDTQYF
TRBV7-2	NA	TRBJ1-2	NA	TGTGCCAGCAGCTCCCGGGACGGTTATGGCTACACCTTC	CASSSRDGYGYTF
TRBV4-1	NA	TRBJ1-5	TRBD1	TGCGCCAGCAGCCGAAACAGGGGGGAAAATCAGCCCCAGCATTTT	CASSRNRGENQPQHF
TRBV3-1/TRBV3-2	NA	TRBJ2-7	NA	TGTGCCAGCAGCCAGGAGGGGGCGGCTAGCGAGCAGTACTTC	CASSQEGAASEQYF
TRBV28	NA	TRBJ1-1	TRBD1	TGTGCCAGCAGTTTACTCTTGGACAGGGGCGGAGGGAACACTGAAGCTTTCTTT	CASSLLLDRGGGNTEAFF
TRBV7-9	NA	TRBJ2-7	NA	TGTGCCAGCAGCCTCAGGGGCTCCCACGAGCAGTACTTC	CASSLRGSHEQYF
TRBV6-2/TRBV6-3	NA	TRBJ1-5	TRBD1	TGTGCCAGCAGTTACCCCGGACAGGGATTGGTTCAGCCCCAGCATTTT	CASSYPGQGLVQPQHF
TRBV11-3	NA	TRBJ1-5	NA	TGTGCCAGCAGCTCTCAGGGGACTGGTCAGCCCCAGCATTTT	CASSSQGTGQPQHF
TRBV7-9	NA	TRBJ2-1	NA	TGTGCCAGCAGCCGCATCCATAATGAGCAGTTCTTC	CASSRIHNEQFF
TRBV6-5	once	TRBJ2-3	NA	TGTGCCAGCAGTAAGGGCGTATCTAGCACAGATACGCAGTATTTT	CASSKGVSSTDTQYF
TRBV19	NA	TRBJ2-5	TRBD2	TGTGCCAGTAAGGATAGCGGGGCGCTCCAAGAGACCCAGTACTTC	CASKDSGALQETQYF
TRBV5-1	NA	TRBJ2-1	NA	TGCGCCAGCAGCCCGTGGGCAGGGCCCTACAATGAGCAGTTCTTC	CASSPWAGPYNEQFF
TRBV20-1	NA	TRBJ2-5	NA	TGCAGTGCTAGACCGGACGAGACCCAGTACTTC	CSARPDETQYF
TRBV7-2	NA	TRBJ1-1	NA	TGTGCCAGCAGCCCTAGGGGGGGTTCCACTGAAGCTTTCTTT	CASSPRGGSTEAFF
TRBV9	NA	TRBJ2-1	TRBD2	TGTGCCAGCAGCGTAGAAAGGTCTAGCGGGAGAGATGAGCAGTTCTTC	CASSVERSSGRDEQFF
TRBV3-1/TRBV3-2	NA	TRBJ2-7	NA	TGTGCCAGCAGCCAAGACGCGGGTTACTCCTACGAGCAGTACTTC	CASSQDAGYSYEQYF
TRBV19	NA	TRBJ2-7	NA	TGTGCCAGTAGTCTTGGACCGTCCTACGAGCAGTACTTC	CASSLGPSYEQYF